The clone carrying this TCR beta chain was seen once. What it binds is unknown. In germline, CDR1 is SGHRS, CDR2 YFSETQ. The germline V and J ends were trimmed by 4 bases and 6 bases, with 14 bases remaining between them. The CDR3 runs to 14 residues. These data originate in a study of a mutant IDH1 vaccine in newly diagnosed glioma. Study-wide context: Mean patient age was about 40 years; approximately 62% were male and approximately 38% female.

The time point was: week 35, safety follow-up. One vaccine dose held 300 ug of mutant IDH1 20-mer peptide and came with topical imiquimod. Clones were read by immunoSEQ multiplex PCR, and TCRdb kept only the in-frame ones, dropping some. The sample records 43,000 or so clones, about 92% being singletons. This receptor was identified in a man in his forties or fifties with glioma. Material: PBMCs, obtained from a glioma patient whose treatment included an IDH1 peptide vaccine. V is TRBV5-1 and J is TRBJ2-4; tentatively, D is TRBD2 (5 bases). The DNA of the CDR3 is TGCGCCAGCAGCACGAGCCGGGAAGCAAACATTCAGTACTTC. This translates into CASSTSREANIQYF.